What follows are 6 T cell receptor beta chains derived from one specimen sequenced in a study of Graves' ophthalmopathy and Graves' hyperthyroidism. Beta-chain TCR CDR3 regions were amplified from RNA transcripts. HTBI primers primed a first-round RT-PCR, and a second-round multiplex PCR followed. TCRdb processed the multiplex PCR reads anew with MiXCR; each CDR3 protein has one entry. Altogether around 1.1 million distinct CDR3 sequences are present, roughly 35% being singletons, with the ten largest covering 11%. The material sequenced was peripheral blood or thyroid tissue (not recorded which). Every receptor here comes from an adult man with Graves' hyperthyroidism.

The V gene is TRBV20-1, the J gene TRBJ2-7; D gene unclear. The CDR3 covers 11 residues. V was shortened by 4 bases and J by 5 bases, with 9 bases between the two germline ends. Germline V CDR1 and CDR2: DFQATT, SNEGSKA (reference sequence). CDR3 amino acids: CSAIARHEQYF. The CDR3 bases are TGCAGTGCTATCGCCCGTCACGAGCAGTACTTC.

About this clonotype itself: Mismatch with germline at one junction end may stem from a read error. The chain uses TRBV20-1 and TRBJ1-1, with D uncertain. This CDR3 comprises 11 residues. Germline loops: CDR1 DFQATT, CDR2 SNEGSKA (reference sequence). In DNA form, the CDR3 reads TGCAGTGCCAGCCCCGGCACTGAAGCTCTCTTT. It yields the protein CSASPGTEALF.

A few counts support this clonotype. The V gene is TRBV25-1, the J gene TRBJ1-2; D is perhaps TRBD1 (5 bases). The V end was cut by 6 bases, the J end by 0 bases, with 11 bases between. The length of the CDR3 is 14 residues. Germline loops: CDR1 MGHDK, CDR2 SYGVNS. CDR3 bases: TGTGCCAGCAGCCCGGGACGGACTAACTATGGCTACACCTTC. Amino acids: CASSPGRTNYGYTF.

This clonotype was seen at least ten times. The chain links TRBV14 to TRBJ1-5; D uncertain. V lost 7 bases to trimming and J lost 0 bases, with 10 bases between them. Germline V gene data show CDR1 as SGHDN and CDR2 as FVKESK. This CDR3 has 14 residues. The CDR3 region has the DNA TGTGCCAGCAAAACACGGCATAGCAATCAGCCCCAGCATTTT. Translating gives CASKTRHSNQPQHF.

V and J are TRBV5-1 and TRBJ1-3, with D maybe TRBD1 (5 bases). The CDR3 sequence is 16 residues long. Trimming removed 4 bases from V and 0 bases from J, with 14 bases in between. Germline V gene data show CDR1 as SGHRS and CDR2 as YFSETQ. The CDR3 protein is CASSPSTVGSGNTIYF. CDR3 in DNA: TGCGCCAGCAGCCCTTCGACAGTTGGCTCTGGAAACACCATATATTTT.

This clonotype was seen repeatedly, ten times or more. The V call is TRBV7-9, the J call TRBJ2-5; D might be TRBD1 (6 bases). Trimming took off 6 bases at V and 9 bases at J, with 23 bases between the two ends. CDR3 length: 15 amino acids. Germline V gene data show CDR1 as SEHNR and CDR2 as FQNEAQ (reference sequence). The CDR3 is CASSPPGQMRDAQYF. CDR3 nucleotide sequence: TGTGCCAGCAGTCCGCCCGGACAGATGCGCGATGCCCAGTACTTC.